This T cell receptor beta chain originates from a study of blood T cell repertoires in COVID-19. Only one count was recorded for this clone. There are 13 residues in the CDR3. Germline-derived CDR1 and CDR2 are KGHSH and LQKENI. Trimming shortened V by 6 bases and J by 5 bases, and 14 bases separated the two germline ends. Some clones are missing from TCRdb's copy, which holds only in-frame ones; the method was immunoSEQ multiplex PCR. The data show about 110,000 clones, 80% to 90% seen once. This receptor was obtained from a human donor in a cohort sampled during active COVID-19. The chain is built from TRBV18 and TRBJ2-7; D possibly corresponds to TRBD1 (6 bases). Sequences were obtained from peripheral blood. CDR3 bases: TGTGCCAGCTCCTCCACAGGGTCTAACGAGCAGTACTTC. The encoded protein is CASSSTGSNEQYF.